This T cell receptor (beta chain) was documented in a study of blood T cell repertoires in COVID-19. Study as a whole: T cells, B-cell-depleted T cells, or PBMCs supplied cDNA or gDNA.

Generated by immunoSEQ multiplex PCR, the TCRdb table keeps only in-frame clones and is missing some. The sample shows about 170,000 clones, roughly 86% of them seen only once. This clone has only a few counts. The germline CDR1 and CDR2 sequences are LGHNA and YNFKEQ. The length of the CDR3 is 17 residues. V lost 5 bases to trimming and J lost 8 bases, with 24 bases between them. The specimen was peripheral blood. This clonotype was sampled from a woman of 80 years or more with COVID-19, enrolled during active disease. The genes are TRBV4-2 and TRBJ1-4; maybe TRBD1 (6 bases). CDR3 in amino acids: CASSLDSSLLVGEKLFF. Written as DNA, the CDR3 is TGTGCCAGCAGCTTGGACAGCTCCCTTTTAGTAGGGGAAAAACTGTTTTTT.